This T cell receptor beta chain is drawn from a study of cytomegalovirus exposure and HLA in healthy donors (TCRdb year 2017). Regarding the study in general: According to an earlier analysis of several hundred of the donors, about 170 million T cells yielded over 90 million unique TCR beta sequences and around 280 Gb of sequence data. An early release covering roughly 600 HLA-typed donors comprised about 300 gigabases of sequencing data and 65 million to 100 million unique TCR sequences. The genetic ancestry cluster associated with self-reported Caucasian donors included roughly 84% of the approximately 410 genotyped donors. The study was designed to test whether signatures of past pathogen exposure could be identified by cataloging public T cell receptors. The study profiled the T cell repertoires of fewer than 850 subjects by immunosequencing and related them to cytomegalovirus serostatus. In addition to the first cohort of roughly 670 subjects, a separate validation cohort of around 110 different subjects was used. The study combined high-throughput TCR immunosequencing, statistical association of individual TCRs with disease status, and machine learning to predict cytomegalovirus infection status. In a later analysis, previously published TCR beta repertoires from hundreds of donors were re-analyzed and high-resolution HLA genotyping was added so that TCR occurrence patterns could be studied. Rather than drawing on any new phenotypic data, the later analysis identified candidate immune exposures from TCR beta sequences and the way those sequences occurred across donors. In an earlier analysis of 500 to 650 of the donors, high-throughput TCR beta sequencing was used to judge whether each TCR beta V gene segment behaved as functional or pseudogenic. Donor age, sex, ethnicity and CMV serostatus were collected together with the repertoire data. A later genetic analysis used genome-wide SNP genotypes for about 60% of the 666 donors, treating that subset as a discovery cohort. All discovery cohort repertoires had been generated on a single sequencing platform. HLA typing included class I and class II loci at four-digit resolution. The number of donors typed differed by locus, with 629-630 for A, B, C, DRB1 and DQB1, more than 500 for DQA1, some 570 for DPA1, and about 450 for DPB1. Roughly 5 DR-DQ haplotypes were treated as single units for association and clustering because of strong linkage in the cohort. On average, roughly 240,000 unique TCR beta nucleotide sequences were sequenced per donor among some 420 genotyped donors of the cohort, with roughly a sixth of those sequences being non-productive.

In total, about 650 healthy bone marrow donors made up the cohort. At the time of sampling, every cohort member was nominally healthy, though immune exposures that went unrecorded were likely present. The donor tested CMV seronegative and was one of the 352 seronegative cohort members. Each donor provided a peripheral blood sample, and peripheral blood mononuclear cells were used for TCR beta sequencing. Genomic DNA extraction from the blood cell samples was performed with the Qiagen DNeasy Blood Extraction Kit. Results the study describes overall, beyond this receptor: A further reported finding was that TCR beta sequences accurately predicted the HLA-A and HLA-B alleles for most subjects in the first cohort. Compared with equally common non-associated chains, HLA-associated TCR beta chains in a later analysis were more clonally expanded and had lower generation probabilities. In this cohort, only TCR beta chains were sequenced, and detectable features were limited by the absence of alpha or paired-chain data. Broadly in line with IMGT annotations, most TCR beta V segments showed up in productive rearrangements about 87% or about 30% of the time in an earlier analysis of several hundred of the donors. Cytomegalovirus status was reported to be diagnosed by the classifier with high specificity and sensitivity in both the original and validation cohorts. Strong co-occurrence of HLA alleles, especially DR and DQ, made assigning TCR associations to individual alleles difficult. In a later analysis, several top co-occurrence clusters were reported to appear linked to parvovirus B19, influenza, CMV and Epstein-Barr virus. The study listed 150 to 200 TCR beta chains as associated with cytomegalovirus. Because counts were too low, about 18 rarely observed V segments, including chromosome 9 orphons, were excluded from the earlier analysis of 587 of the donors. Linkage disequilibrium might explain the correlated functional status among segregating V segments, but an unknown experimental factor could not be excluded. Immune exposure information for the cohort was limited to CMV serostatus. Specific HLA alleles were associated with 15,000 to 20,000 TCR beta sequences at a false discovery rate of 0.05 in a later analysis. Three of the identified cytomegalovirus-associated TCR beta chains were confirmed in vitro to be specific for cytomegalovirus antigens. Compared with the roughly 710-donor mean, donors in an Asian-associated ancestry cluster had fewer N-insertions in productive TCRs, according to a later genetic analysis. Because some donors lacked HLA typing at each locus, the association tests relied only on the typed subset. In a later analysis, TCR association rates were found to vary across HLA loci, with the most associated TCRs seen for DRB1 alleles and the fewest for HLA-C alleles. In a later genetic analysis, a missense DCLRE1C variant was associated with V-gene and J-gene trimming of TCR beta chains, and the association was replicated in an independent cohort. The presence/absence analyses assumed that sequencing depth was roughly uniform across donors, and that assumption may not be true. Most TCR sequences were observed very rarely across donors, whereas some public TCRs were present in many individuals. In a later analysis, most CMV-associated TCR beta chains were found to appear HLA-restricted, with HLA associations seemingly driven largely by CMV exposure. A group of highly shared sequence variants was considered likely to be a technical artifact of the sequencing pipeline. According to the authors, the approach could potentially be generalized to other disease states and immunological phenotypes.

The library was made by the immunoSEQ multiplex PCR assay. A mixture of 60 forward primers for TCR Vbeta segments and 13 reverse primers for TCR Jbeta segments was used in the multiplex PCR. A multiplex PCR assay on genomic DNA amplified the CDR3 region of rearranged TCR beta genes. The amplified TCR beta libraries were sequenced on the Illumina HiSeq System as 87-base-pair reads. Concerning the study's data processing: In a later analysis, tens of millions of unique TCR beta chains were counted across the 666 repertoires, and around 10 million of these chains were shared by at least two donors. Raw reads were error-corrected and collapsed into unique sequences with a nearest-neighbor algorithm that merged closely related sequences to remove PCR and sequencing errors. Alignment of CDR3 sequences to IMGT reference sequences was used to assign V, D and J gene segments. For a sequence to be retained, a match of at least six nucleotides was required to both a V gene segment and a J gene segment. Rearrangements were called productive when the CDR3 lacked stop codons and stayed in frame with V and J; all others were non-productive. CDR3 was defined by IMGT convention, running from the second conserved V-encoded cysteine to the conserved J-encoded phenylalanine. In an earlier analysis of some 550 of the donors, sequences lacking an unambiguous match to a single V gene segment were excluded. An earlier analysis of 450 to 650 of the donors called V segments functional above 56.7% productive rearrangements and segregating when the between-donor standard deviation exceeded 5%. A statistical classification framework was built for diagnosing cytomegalovirus status from the catalog of TCR beta chain sequences. In a later analysis, TCR nucleotide sequences were compared against IMGT/GENE-DB human TR gene sequences so that V and J genes could be assigned. The TCRdist pipeline was used in a later analysis to assign CDR3 sequences and most-parsimonious VDJ recombination scenarios. In a later analysis, each TCR beta chain was defined by its CDR3 amino acid sequence together with its V-gene family, and reads without a unique V-gene family were excluded. As a way to deal with suspected cross-contamination and a sequencing artifact, a later analysis dropped roughly 600 nucleotide sequences that were highly shared and had low generation probability. For each public chain, a later analysis derived a clonal expansion index from normalized ranks of inferred template counts within each repertoire. In a later analysis, generation probabilities were computed using a VDJ recombination model fitted to out-of-frame rearrangements, and the results were checked against IGoR. In a later analysis, TCR-TCR, TCR-HLA and TCR-CMV co-occurrence was scored with hypergeometric tests, and a repertoire-size bias correction was applied to TCR pairs. False discovery rates were estimated in a later analysis by permuting HLA or CMV assignments 20 times. A later analysis grouped co-occurring TCRs with DBSCAN, adding TCRdist sequence similarity when clustering within HLA-allele-positive subsets. Repertoires with fewer than 30,000 or more than 120,000 public chains, plus five repertoires with anomalous nucleotide sharing, were excluded from co-occurrence clustering. The table was pulled from immuneACCESS by TCRdb, which kept in-frame rearrangements only. Such tables lose some clones; where checked, under half of the loss comes from unresolved V genes, and the rest has no known cause. That table gives V, J and clone size, and the DNA gave D and trimming. Across this sample there are fewer than 250,000 clones, with roughly 80% seen only once. Together, the top ten hold about 0.23% of the sample.

About this clone: Its binding antigen is unknown. The sample holds no much larger clone one base away, and base qualities are not on file.

The source is a girl aged 2-15 years in good health and CMV-seronegative. The sequenced sample consisted of PBMCs.

The nucleotides read TGCGCCAGCAGCCTGGATGGACAGGACACTTACGAGCAGTACTTC. Translated, it gives CASSLDGQDTYEQYF. This chain joins TRBV4-1 to TRBJ2-7; 7 central nucleotides agree with TRBD1. The CDR3 measures 15 amino acids from cysteine to phenylalanine. The CDR3 DNA has 45 bases and is translated from base 1. The germline V end is reduced by 4 bases and the J end by 4 bases; junction bases left unmatched: 10. The germline V gene supplies CDR1 MGHRA and CDR2 YSYEKL.